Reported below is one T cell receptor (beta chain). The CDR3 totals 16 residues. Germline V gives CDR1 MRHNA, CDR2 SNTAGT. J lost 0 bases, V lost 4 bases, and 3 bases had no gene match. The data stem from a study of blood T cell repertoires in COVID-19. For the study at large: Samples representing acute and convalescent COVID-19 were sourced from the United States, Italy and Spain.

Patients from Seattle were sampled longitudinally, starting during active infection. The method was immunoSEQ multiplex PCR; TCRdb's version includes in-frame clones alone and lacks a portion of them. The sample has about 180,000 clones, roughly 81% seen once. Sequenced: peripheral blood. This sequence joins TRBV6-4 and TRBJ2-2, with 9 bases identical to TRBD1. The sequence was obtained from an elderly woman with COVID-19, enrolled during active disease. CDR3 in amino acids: CASSARQGANTGELFF. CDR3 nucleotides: TGTGCCAGCAGTGCCCGACAGGGGGCGAACACCGGGGAGCTGTTTTTT.